In its sample, the clone carrying this T cell receptor (beta chain) was seen many times. The antigen is not known. Trimming left V 5 bases short and J 0 bases short, with 7 bases between. The germline V gene has CDR1 SGHAT and CDR2 FQNNGV. The CDR3 is made up of 13 amino acids. Using its own MiXCR run on the reads, TCRdb lists one record per CDR3 protein. This table holds about 340,000 distinct CDR3 sequences, 25% to 30% found once. The sample belongs to a study of T cell repertoires in cytomegalovirus infection. Across the whole study: Use of recently identified HLA-C-restricted and well-studied HLA-B-restricted CMV epitopes was part of the study. In public TCR beta signatures, there were indications of both CMV infection and matching HLA type.

Study observations and caveats: CMV carriers with the relevant HLA were identified by cumulative public TCR beta family frequency.

Sequenced material: cultured PBMCs, taken from culture after CMV antigen stimulation. This sequence was found in a human donor in good health (CMV status not recorded). Some clones in this sample may be carry-over from other donors' samples. The rearrangement uses TRBV11-2 and TRBJ1-2, with D possibly being TRBD1 (5 bases). DNA of the CDR3: TGTGCCAGCAGCCGAGGGGCTAACTATGGCTACACCTTC. It specifies CASSRGANYGYTF.